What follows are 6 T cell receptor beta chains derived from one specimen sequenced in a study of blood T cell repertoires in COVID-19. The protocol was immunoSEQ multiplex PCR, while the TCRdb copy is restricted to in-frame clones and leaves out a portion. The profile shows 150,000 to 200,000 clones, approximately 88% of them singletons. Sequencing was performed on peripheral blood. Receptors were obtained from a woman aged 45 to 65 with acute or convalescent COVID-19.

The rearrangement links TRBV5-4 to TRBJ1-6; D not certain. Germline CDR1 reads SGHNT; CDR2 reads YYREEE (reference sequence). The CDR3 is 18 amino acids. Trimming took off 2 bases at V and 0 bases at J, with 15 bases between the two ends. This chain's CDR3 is CASSFDSSGSSYNSPLHF. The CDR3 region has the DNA TGTGCCAGCAGCTTCGATAGCTCCGGGAGCTCCTATAATTCACCCCTCCACTTT. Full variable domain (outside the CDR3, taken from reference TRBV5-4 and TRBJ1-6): ETGVTQSPTHLIKTRGQQVTLRCSSQSGHNTVSWYQQALGQGPQFIFQYYREEENGRGNFPPRFSGLQFPNYSSELNVNALELDDSALYLCASSFDSSGSSYNSPLHFGNGTRLTVT.

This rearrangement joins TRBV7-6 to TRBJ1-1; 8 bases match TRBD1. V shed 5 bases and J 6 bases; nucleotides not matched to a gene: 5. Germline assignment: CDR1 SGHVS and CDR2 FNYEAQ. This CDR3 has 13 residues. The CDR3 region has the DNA TGTGCCAGCAGCGAAAAGGACAGGGCTGAAGCTTTCTTT. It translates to CASSEKDRAEAFF.

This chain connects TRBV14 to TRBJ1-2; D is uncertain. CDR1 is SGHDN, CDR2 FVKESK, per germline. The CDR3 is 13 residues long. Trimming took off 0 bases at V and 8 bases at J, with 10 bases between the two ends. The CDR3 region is CASSQEIRGGYTF. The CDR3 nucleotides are TGTGCCAGCAGCCAAGAAATCAGAGGGGGCTACACCTTC.

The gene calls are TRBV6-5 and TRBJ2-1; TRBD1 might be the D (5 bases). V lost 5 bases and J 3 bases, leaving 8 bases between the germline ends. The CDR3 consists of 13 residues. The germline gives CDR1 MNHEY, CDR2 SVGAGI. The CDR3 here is CASSHQGYNEQFF. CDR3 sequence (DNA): TGTGCCAGCAGTCATCAGGGCTACAATGAGCAGTTCTTC.

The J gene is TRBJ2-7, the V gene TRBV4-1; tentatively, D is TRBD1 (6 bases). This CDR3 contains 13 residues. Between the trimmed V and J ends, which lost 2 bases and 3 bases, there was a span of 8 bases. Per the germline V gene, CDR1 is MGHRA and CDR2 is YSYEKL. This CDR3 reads CASSQPGDYEQYF. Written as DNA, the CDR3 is TGCGCCAGCAGCCAACCAGGGGACTACGAGCAGTACTTC.

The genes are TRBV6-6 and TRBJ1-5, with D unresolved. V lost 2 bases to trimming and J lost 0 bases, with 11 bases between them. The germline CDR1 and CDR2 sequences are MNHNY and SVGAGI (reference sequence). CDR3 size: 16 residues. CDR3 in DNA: TGTGCCAGCAGTTACATGGTTCCAGATAGCAATCAGCCCCAGCATTTT. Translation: CASSYMVPDSNQPQHF.